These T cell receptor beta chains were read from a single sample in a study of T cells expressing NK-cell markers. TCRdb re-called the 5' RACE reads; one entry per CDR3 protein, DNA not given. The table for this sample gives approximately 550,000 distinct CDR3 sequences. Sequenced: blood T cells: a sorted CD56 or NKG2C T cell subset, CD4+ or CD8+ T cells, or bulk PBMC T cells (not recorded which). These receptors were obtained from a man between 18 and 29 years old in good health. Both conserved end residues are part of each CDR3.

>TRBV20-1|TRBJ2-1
CSARTSGNEQFF
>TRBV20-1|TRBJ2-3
CSARGASGLSTDTQYF
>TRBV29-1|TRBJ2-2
CSVEGLAGVTGELFF
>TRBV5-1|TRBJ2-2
CASRAREGPGELFF
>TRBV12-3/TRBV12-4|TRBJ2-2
CASSLGDRAGELFF
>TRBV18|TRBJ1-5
CASSPPNGGVGQPQHF
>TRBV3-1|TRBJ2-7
CASSLIDYEQYF
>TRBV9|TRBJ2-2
CASSVASGNTGELFF
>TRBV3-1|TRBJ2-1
CASSQGASGRPYNEQFF
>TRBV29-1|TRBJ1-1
CSVSLGLVEAFF
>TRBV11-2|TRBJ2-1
CASSYNLLAGGSYNEQFF
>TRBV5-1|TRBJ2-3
CASSLVWTSGGGTDTQYF
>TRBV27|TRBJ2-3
CAVRGLAVDTQYF
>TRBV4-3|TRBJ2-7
CASSQDSSREQYF
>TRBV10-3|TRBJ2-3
CAISQGVAGTDTQYF
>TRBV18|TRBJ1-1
CASSPSVDANTEAFF
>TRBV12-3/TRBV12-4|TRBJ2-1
CASSFKRESEQFF
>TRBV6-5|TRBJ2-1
CASTIRSSGSTEQFF
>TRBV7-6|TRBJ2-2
CASSGGRTGHTGELFF
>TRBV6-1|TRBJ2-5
CASTGTGLETQYF
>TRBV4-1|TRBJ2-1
CASSQERPSGNEQFF
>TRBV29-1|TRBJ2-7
CSVAQRQGPYEQYF
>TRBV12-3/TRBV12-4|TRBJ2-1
CASNLGRDNSNEQFF
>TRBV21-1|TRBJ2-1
CASRRTTHYNEQFF
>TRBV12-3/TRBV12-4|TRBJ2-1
CASTRTGEKFF
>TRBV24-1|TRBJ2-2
CATSAGGSRGELFF